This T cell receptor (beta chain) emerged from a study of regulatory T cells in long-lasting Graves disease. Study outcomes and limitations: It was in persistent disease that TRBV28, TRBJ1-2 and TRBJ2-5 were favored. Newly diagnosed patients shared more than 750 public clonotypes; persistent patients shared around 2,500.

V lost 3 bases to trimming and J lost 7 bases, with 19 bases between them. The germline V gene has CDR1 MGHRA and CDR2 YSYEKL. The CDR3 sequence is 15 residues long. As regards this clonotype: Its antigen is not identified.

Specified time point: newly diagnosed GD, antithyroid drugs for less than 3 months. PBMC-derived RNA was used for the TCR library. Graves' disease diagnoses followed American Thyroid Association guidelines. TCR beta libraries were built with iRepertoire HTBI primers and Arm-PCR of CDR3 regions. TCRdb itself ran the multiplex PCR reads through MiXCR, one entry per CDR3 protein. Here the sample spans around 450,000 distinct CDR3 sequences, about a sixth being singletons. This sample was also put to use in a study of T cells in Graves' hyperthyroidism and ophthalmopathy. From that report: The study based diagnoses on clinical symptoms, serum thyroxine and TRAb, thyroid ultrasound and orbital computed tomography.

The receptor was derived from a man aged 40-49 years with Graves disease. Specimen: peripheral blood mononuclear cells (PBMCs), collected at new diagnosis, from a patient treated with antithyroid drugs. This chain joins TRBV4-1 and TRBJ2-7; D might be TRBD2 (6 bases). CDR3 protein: CASSHPGTGFGEQYF. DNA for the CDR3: TGCGCCAGCAGCCACCCCGGGACTGGGTTCGGAGAGCAGTACTTC.